The source of this T cell receptor (beta chain) is a study of OX40 agonist ivuxolimab in advanced cancers. Any history of autoimmune disease or systemic immunosuppression disqualified patients. Study observations and caveats: Averaging showed that CD8+ T cells had more expanded clones than CD4+ did. Also showing low normalized T-cell clonal expansion were some of the nonresponders. At doses 0.1 to 3.0 mg/kg, CD4+ and CD8+ clones expanded.

CDR1 and CDR2 (germline): SGHTA, FQGNSA. This CDR3 region has 16 residues. V dropped 6 bases and J dropped 0; count of bases not matched to a gene: 6. The repertoire was sequenced with immunoSEQ multiplex PCR; TCRdb's copy has only in-frame clones and lacks some. In the table there are roughly 61,000 clones, approximately 86% of which are singletons. On this clone: Its specificity is not known.

This receptor was obtained from an adult with an advanced solid tumor such as melanoma, head and neck, liver or kidney cancer. This sample comprised CD4+ or CD8+ T cells sorted from blood, obtained in a trial of the OX40 agonist ivuxolimab. The rearrangement links TRBV7-2 to TRBJ2-2; 8 nucleotides agree with TRBD2. The CDR3, as DNA: TGTGCCAGCAGATACCGGGGGGGGGCGAACACCGGGGAGCTGTTTTTT. Residues: CASRYRGGANTGELFF.